Below, 5 T cell receptor beta chains from the same sample are listed, as sequenced in a study of Graves' ophthalmopathy and Graves' hyperthyroidism (dated by TCRdb to about 2018). The instrument was an Illumina HiSeq 2000. TCR beta CDR3 regions were amplified from RNA transcripts for repertoire sequencing. The first round was an RT-PCR using HTBI primers with the Qiagen OneStep RT-PCR kit, and this first round was followed by a second-round multiplex PCR, then size selection and purification. TCRdb trimmed the raw reads at Q25, called clones with MiXCR and kept productive beta chains. Duplicate CDR3 protein sequences are folded into a single record with the most common DNA and genes. The sample has fewer than 400,000 distinct CDR3 sequences on record, about a sixth of them singletons. The ten biggest clones cover roughly 1.4% of the sample. The sample consisted of peripheral blood. These receptor sequences come from a woman under 30 with Graves' ophthalmopathy. Donor details come from another sample of the same person, matched by shared clones.

This clonotype was observed at least ten times. The V gene is TRBV2, the J gene TRBJ2-7, with a possible D match to TRBD2 (5 bases). The CDR3 is made up of 14 amino acids. Per germline, CDR1 SNHLY and CDR2 FYNNEI. V was shortened by 2 bases and J by 6 bases, with 14 bases between the two germline ends. The chain's CDR3 is CASSEFSLAREQYF. CDR3 nucleotides: TGTGCCAGCAGTGAATTTAGCCTAGCACGCGAGCAGTACTTC.

This clonotype was picked up a small number of times. This chain links TRBV12-3 or TRBV12-4 with TRBJ1-2; the D gene is possibly TRBD1 (5 bases). V was trimmed by 6 bases and J by 4 bases, leaving 9 bases between them. The CDR3 extends over 12 amino acids. CDR3 nucleotides: TGTGCCAGCAGGCTAGACAGCTATGGCTACACCTTC. It encodes CASRLDSYGYTF.

This clonotype was seen a few times. V is TRBV6-1 and J is TRBJ2-7, with D possibly TRBD1 on 6 matching bases. Trimming took off 6 bases at V and 5 bases at J, with 23 bases between the two ends. This CDR3 is built from 16 residues. Germline CDR1 reads MNHNS; CDR2 reads SASEGT. The CDR3 protein is CASSQTRGSRLNEQYF. In DNA form, the CDR3 reads TGTGCCAGCAGCCAAACCAGGGGCTCTAGGCTAAACGAGCAGTACTTC.

This clonotype was observed at least ten times. The chain links TRBV12-3 or TRBV12-4 to TRBJ1-5; no clear D gene. Trimming took 7 bases from V and 1 from J, leaving 11 bases between them. The CDR3 is made up of 14 amino acids. CDR3 loop: CASNPTLSNQPQHF. In DNA, the CDR3 is TGTGCCAGCAACCCGACACTAAGCAATCAGCCCCAGCATTTT.

This clonotype was detected many times. The V and J genes are TRBV7-2 and TRBJ1-1; D is unresolved. Looked up from germline, CDR1 is SGHTA and CDR2 is FQGNSA. The CDR3 sequence is 11 residues long. V dropped 3 bases and J dropped 8 bases, with 7 bases sitting between them. CDR3 coding DNA: TGTGCCAGCAGCTTCGAGCGCGAAGCTTTCTTT. Translating gives CASSFEREAFF.